This section outlines one T cell receptor beta chain sequence together with its context. Germline V lookup: CDR1 SGDLS, CDR2 YYNGEE. The CDR3 spans 17 residues. V lost 1 base to trimming and J lost 0 bases, with 14 bases between them. Sequencing used immunoSEQ multiplex PCR; TCRdb keeps in-frame clones, though not all of them. The data show more than 2,000,000 clones, more than 80% seen once. This specimen comes from a study of shared clonotypes between healthy human individuals. J is TRBJ1-3 and V is TRBV9; D gene unclear. Sequenced input: naive CD4+ T cells from PBMCs. Subset defined: CD45RA+ positively selected. This clonotype originated in a man between 18 and 29 years old in good health. Some clones in this sample may be carry-over from other donors' samples. CDR3 bases: TGTGCCAGCAGCGTAAGGTTGGTCCCCGACTCTGGAAACACCATATATTTT. It codes for CASSVRLVPDSGNTIYF.